Following are 16 T cell receptor beta chains from one sample sequenced in a study of blood T cell repertoires in COVID-19. Profiled with immunoSEQ multiplex PCR; TCRdb holds only in-frame clones, not every one. The data show fewer than 200,000 clones, 81% seen once. Sequencing was performed on peripheral blood. These receptors were taken from a woman of 80 years or more with COVID-19, enrolled during active disease.

The sample holds a few counts of this clone. The rearrangement uses TRBV11-2 and TRBJ2-2, with D perhaps matching TRBD1 (6 bases). V was cut by 1 base and J by 6 bases, with 12 bases left in between. Germline CDR1 reads SGHAT; CDR2 reads FQNNGV. This CDR3 region has 15 residues. The CDR3 reads CASSLATGPPGELFF. The CDR3, as DNA: TGTGCCAGCAGCTTAGCCACAGGGCCCCCCGGGGAGCTGTTTTTT.

This clone came up a few times. This chain connects TRBV30 to TRBJ1-1; D possibly corresponds to TRBD1 (6 bases). In germline, CDR1 is GTSNPN, CDR2 SVGIG (reference sequence). V was clipped by 2 bases and J by 3 bases, with 10 bases between them. The CDR3 contains 13 residues. The CDR3 coding sequence is TGTGCCTGGAGTTCACAGGGTGACACTGAAGCTTTCTTT. This translates into CAWSSQGDTEAFF.

This chain connects TRBV5-4 to TRBJ2-2; possibly TRBD1 for D (5 bases). The CDR3 loop spans 16 amino acids. Germline CDR1 SGHNT, CDR2 YYREEE (reference sequence). The ends were cut back, 7 bases at V and 3 bases at J, with 19 bases in the middle. Here the CDR3 DNA reads TGTGCCAGCTCCGAGGTCGCCCCAGGGCACACCGGGGAGCTGTTTTTT. Translated, it gives CASSEVAPGHTGELFF.

This clone appeared a single time. J is TRBJ1-6 and V is TRBV6-6; 11 bases fit TRBD1. V was pared by 5 bases and J by 7 bases, with 4 bases of the junction left unmatched. CDR1 and CDR2 (germline): MNHNY, SVGAGI (reference sequence). The CDR3 consists of 15 residues. The CDR3 loop reads CASSIGDRGNSPLHF. The CDR3 nucleotides read TGTGCCAGCAGTATAGGGGACAGGGGGAATTCACCCCTCCACTTT.

The CDR3 loop is CASTLLAGGSYNEQFF. The DNA of the CDR3 is TGTGCCAGCACTCTACTAGCGGGAGGGTCCTACAATGAGCAGTTCTTC. The gene calls are TRBV27 and TRBJ2-1; the match to TRBD2 covers 13 bases. The V gene's germline CDR1 is MNHEY and CDR2 SMNVEV (reference sequence). Germline trimming cut 7 bases from V and 1 base from J; bases unmatched to any gene: 4. The CDR3 contains 16 residues.

This clone was recorded a few times. This chain links TRBV7-2 with TRBJ2-1; TRBD1 matches at 7 bases. The germline V gene encodes CDR1 SGHTA and CDR2 FQGNSA. The CDR3 is 15 amino acids. V gave up 5 bases and J gave up 4 bases; unmatched junction bases: 8. The CDR3 DNA reads as TGTGCCAGCAGCCCACGGGACAGTTCTTACAATGAGCAGTTCTTC. This encodes CASSPRDSSYNEQFF.

This clone has a handful of counts. CDR3 in amino acids: CASREGRFRGEKLFF. DNA of the CDR3: TGCGCCAGCAGGGAAGGGAGGTTCCGGGGGGAAAAACTGTTTTTT. This chain uses TRBV5-1 with TRBJ1-4; D might be TRBD1 (5 bases). The length of the CDR3 is 15 residues. The V gene lost 5 bases and the J gene lost 8 bases, with 19 bases spanning the gap. Germline CDR1 SGHRS, CDR2 YFSETQ. Full variable domain (outside the CDR3, taken from reference TRBV5-1 and TRBJ1-4): KAGVTQTPRYLIKTRGQQVTLSCSPISGHRSVSWYQQTPGQGLQFLFEYFSETQRNKGNFPGRFSGRQFSNSRSEMNVSTLELGDSALYLCASREGRFRGEKLFFGSGTQLSVL.

This sequence joins TRBV7-9 and TRBJ1-2; 7 positions agree with TRBD1. The ends lost 5 bases at V and 4 bases at J; junction bases unmatched: 4. The germline V gene has CDR1 SEHNR and CDR2 FQNEAQ (reference sequence). There are 13 residues in the CDR3. CDR3 sequence reads: CASSPRDSYGYTF. Here the CDR3 DNA reads TGTGCCAGCAGCCCTCGGGACAGCTATGGCTACACCTTC.

This clone showed up many times. The rearrangement uses TRBV27 and TRBJ2-1, with TRBD2 as a possible D gene (6 bases). V was clipped by 1 base and J by 4 bases, with 11 bases between them. The CDR3 is 15 amino acids. Per germline, CDR1 MNHEY and CDR2 SMNVEV (reference sequence). The CDR3 DNA sequence: TGTGCCAGCAGTTTATTTCTAGCGACGTACAATGAGCAGTTCTTC. It is translated as CASSLFLATYNEQFF.

The genes are TRBV5-1 and TRBJ1-1, with 8 bases that match TRBD1. This CDR3 region has 15 residues. The V segment lost 0 bases and the J segment 3 bases; nucleotides outside the gene matches: 4. The V gene's germline CDR1 is SGHRS and CDR2 YFSETQ. The CDR3 bases are TGCGCCAGCAGCTTGGTCCAGGGGGCCTACACTGAAGCTTTCTTT. Translating it yields CASSLVQGAYTEAFF.

This chain links TRBV10-3 with TRBJ1-1; D is ambiguous. This CDR3 is 13 amino acids long. Trimming took off 5 bases at V and 5 bases at J, with 12 bases between the two ends. Germline CDR1 ENHRY, CDR2 SYGVKD. The CDR3 here is CAISLGRVTEAFF. The CDR3 DNA sequence: TGTGCCATCAGTCTCGGCCGGGTTACTGAAGCTTTCTTT.

The chain carries TRBV6-5 and TRBJ1-4, with D perhaps TRBD1 (6 bases). Trimming removed 0 bases at V and 6 bases at J, with 8 bases between. The CDR3 extends over 14 amino acids. Germline V CDR1 and CDR2: MNHEY, SVGAGI. CDR3 DNA sequence: TGTGCCAGCAGTTACTCGGGGGCGGATGAAAAACTGTTTTTT. Translating gives CASSYSGADEKLFF.

The chain carries TRBV7-2 and TRBJ2-3; 7 bases map to TRBD2. This CDR3 contains 17 residues. Germline lookup yields CDR1 SGHTA and CDR2 FQGNSA. J gave up 2 bases and V 2 bases, and 10 bases lay outside the gene matches. CDR3 bases: TGTGCCAGCAGCTTAAGACGGGCGTGGGACTACACAGATACGCAGTATTTT. It encodes CASSLRRAWDYTDTQYF.

This chain joins TRBV7-2 and TRBJ2-2, with 7 bases fitting TRBD2. The CDR3 is made up of 16 amino acids. Germline CDR1 reads SGHTA; CDR2 reads FQGNSA. The V gene end was trimmed by 7 bases and the J gene end by 2 bases; junction bases not matched to a gene: 10. DNA of the CDR3: TGTGCCAGCACTCCGGTGGGGGGGTTTAACACCGGGGAGCTGTTTTTT. Translation gives CASTPVGGFNTGELFF.

As concerns this clone: The same CDR3 also results from other DNA sequences found in this sample. The chain recombines TRBV28 with TRBJ1-5; D gene ambiguous. CDR1 is MDHEN, CDR2 SYDVKM, per germline. V was trimmed by 3 bases and J by 2 bases, leaving 5 bases between them. The CDR3 loop spans 13 amino acids. The CDR3 is CASSFFGNQPQHF. The CDR3 DNA follows: TGTGCCAGCAGTTTCTTCGGCAATCAGCCCCAGCATTTT.

V gene TRBV3-1 (or the pseudogene TRBV3-2) combines with J gene TRBJ2-1, with D perhaps matching TRBD1 (6 bases). CDR1 and CDR2 (germline): LGHDT, YNNKEL (reference sequence). CDR3 length equals 15 residues. Trimming removed 4 bases from V and 3 bases from J, with 13 bases in between. CDR3 region: CASSPGQSLYNEQFF. The CDR3 region has the DNA TGTGCCAGCAGCCCGGGACAATCTCTCTACAATGAGCAGTTCTTC.